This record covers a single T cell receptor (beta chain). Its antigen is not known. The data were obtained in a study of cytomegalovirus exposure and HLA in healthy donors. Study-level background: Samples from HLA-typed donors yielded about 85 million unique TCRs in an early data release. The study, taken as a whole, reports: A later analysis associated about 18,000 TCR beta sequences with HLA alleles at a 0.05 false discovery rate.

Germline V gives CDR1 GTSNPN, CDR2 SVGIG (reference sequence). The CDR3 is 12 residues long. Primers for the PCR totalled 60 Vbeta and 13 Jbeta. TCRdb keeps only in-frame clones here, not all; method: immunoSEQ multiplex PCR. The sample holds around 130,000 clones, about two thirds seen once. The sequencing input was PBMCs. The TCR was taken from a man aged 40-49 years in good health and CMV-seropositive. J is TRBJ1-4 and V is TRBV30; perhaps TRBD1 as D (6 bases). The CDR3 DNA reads TGTGCTTCACAGGGATACGGTGAAAAACTGTTTTTT. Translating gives CASQGYGEKLFF.